The T cell receptor beta chain described here comes from a study of cytomegalovirus exposure and HLA in healthy donors. Use of 60 Vbeta and 13 Jbeta primers characterized the PCR. Profiling relied on immunoSEQ multiplex PCR, and the TCRdb table lists in-frame clones only, not all of them. This table has around 120,000 clones, roughly 85% appearing once. This CDR3 is 14 amino acids long. V lost 4 bases and J lost 8, with 13 bases in between. CDR1 is SGHRS and CDR2 is YFSETQ in the germline V gene. The rearrangement joins TRBV5-1 to TRBJ1-6; maybe TRBD1 (5 bases). This clonotype was sampled from a middle-aged woman in good health and CMV-seronegative. Input material: PBMCs. The CDR3 DNA is TGCGCCAGCAGCCCCGGGGGAGGTGATTCACCCCTCCACTTT. Protein product: CASSPGGGDSPLHF.